The rows below give T cell receptor beta chains drawn from one sample of a study of persistence of HIV-infected CD4 T cells. These receptors' targets are unknown. Here immunoSEQ multiplex PCR was the method, and the copy in TCRdb shows in-frame clones only, minus some. This table has 40,000 to 55,000 clones, around 72% appearing once. The specimen was CD4+ T cells sorted from PBMCs after approximately 20-hour stimulation, collected from a patient who received antiretroviral therapy. The receptors stem from an adult man with HIV who was CMV-seropositive. Both conserved end residues are part of each CDR3. Each record gives: CDR3 DNA, CDR3 protein, V gene, J gene, D gene, clone size. The D gene is left open where the match is weak. Some rows mark clone size as missing; the rest say once, few, many or name a class of expanded clone.

DNA: TGTGCCAGCACCTGGGGGGGGCAAGAGACCCAGTACTTC
CDR3: CASTWGGQETQYF
V: TRBV6-5
J: TRBJ2-5
D: TRBD2
size: NA

DNA: TGTGCCTGGAGTGTAAGGACAGGGGTTTCCAATCAGCCCCAGCATTTT
CDR3: CAWSVRTGVSNQPQHF
V: TRBV30
J: TRBJ1-5
D: TRBD1
size: NA

DNA: TGTGCCAGCAGCTTGGCCGGGACAGGCGAGACCCAGTACTTC
CDR3: CASSLAGTGETQYF
V: TRBV5-4
J: TRBJ2-5
D: TRBD1
size: NA

DNA: TGTGCCAGCAGCTTGGCCGGGGGGCAGTACTTC
CDR3: CASSLAGGQYF
V: TRBV5-5
J: TRBJ2-7
D: NA
size: NA

DNA: TGCGCCAGCAGCTTGGTCGCAGGGAACTACGAGCAGTACTTC
CDR3: CASSLVAGNYEQYF
V: TRBV5-1
J: TRBJ2-7
D: NA
size: NA

DNA: TGTGCCAGCAGCTTAGGTATCAGGGGCAATCAGCCCCAGCATTTT
CDR3: CASSLGIRGNQPQHF
V: TRBV7-6
J: TRBJ1-5
D: NA
size: NA

DNA: TGCAGCGTTACACCACATGGACAGGGGGGGAACACTGAAGCTTTCTTT
CDR3: CSVTPHGQGGNTEAFF
V: TRBV29-1
J: TRBJ1-1
D: TRBD1
size: NA

DNA: TGTGCCAGTAGTACAGGGGGGTTGAGCAATGAGCAGTTCTTC
CDR3: CASSTGGLSNEQFF
V: TRBV19
J: TRBJ2-1
D: NA
size: few

DNA: TGTGCCAGCAGCTTAGACCGACTATCACCTCAGTTCTTC
CDR3: CASSLDRLSPQFF
V: TRBV11-3
J: TRBJ2-1
D: NA
size: NA

DNA: TGCGCCAGCAGCTTGGCTGCCAGCTCTGGAAACACCATATATTTT
CDR3: CASSLAASSGNTIYF
V: TRBV5-1
J: TRBJ1-3
D: NA
size: few

DNA: TGTGCCAGCAGCGTAAGAGGGCTCAACACTGAAGCTTTCTTT
CDR3: CASSVRGLNTEAFF
V: TRBV9
J: TRBJ1-1
D: NA
size: NA

DNA: TGTGCCAGTAGGACGGGACGGACTAACTATGGCTACACCTTC
CDR3: CASRTGRTNYGYTF
V: TRBV19
J: TRBJ1-2
D: NA
size: NA

DNA: TGTGCCAGTAGTATAGACGACGGAGGGGAGACCCAGTACTTC
CDR3: CASSIDDGGETQYF
V: TRBV19
J: TRBJ2-5
D: NA
size: few

DNA: TGCGCCAGCAGCTTTCAGGGGGCGCGTCACAATGAGCAGTTCTTC
CDR3: CASSFQGARHNEQFF
V: TRBV5-1
J: TRBJ2-1
D: TRBD1
size: NA

DNA: TGCGCCAGCAGCACCGGGACTAGCGGGAGGGCAATCTACAATGAGCAGTTCTTC
CDR3: CASSTGTSGRAIYNEQFF
V: TRBV5-1
J: TRBJ2-1
D: TRBD2
size: NA

DNA: TGTGCCAGTAGTACCCGGACAGGTGGGACTGGTGGGGCCAACGTCCTGACTTTC
CDR3: CASSTRTGGTGGANVLTF
V: TRBV19
J: TRBJ2-6
D: NA
size: NA

DNA: TGTGCCAGTAGTATGTCCTCTATCGGCGGCAGGAACACCGGGGAGCTGTTTTTT
CDR3: CASSMSSIGGRNTGELFF
V: TRBV19
J: TRBJ2-2
D: NA
size: NA

DNA: TGTGCCAGTAGGTCGGGACAGCTCAATCAGCCCCAGCATTTT
CDR3: CASRSGQLNQPQHF
V: TRBV19
J: TRBJ1-5
D: TRBD1
size: few

DNA: TGTGCCAGCAGCTTAGAACTAGCGGGCTACGAGCAGTACTTC
CDR3: CASSLELAGYEQYF
V: TRBV7-2
J: TRBJ2-7
D: TRBD2
size: NA

DNA: TGTGCCAGCAGTTACTCCCCGGGCTCTGGAAACACCATATATTTT
CDR3: CASSYSPGSGNTIYF
V: TRBV6-6
J: TRBJ1-3
D: NA
size: NA

DNA: TGTGCCAGTACCGCCGAGCGGGAGGGCCGGGATGAGCAGTTCTTC
CDR3: CASTAEREGRDEQFF
V: TRBV19
J: TRBJ2-1
D: TRBD2
size: NA

DNA: TGTGCCAGCAGTTTATCGAGTATAGGGGAAGCTTTCTTT
CDR3: CASSLSSIGEAFF
V: TRBV27
J: TRBJ1-1
D: NA
size: few

DNA: TGTGCCAGCACCACCGGGACAGGGAGCTATGGCTACACCTTC
CDR3: CASTTGTGSYGYTF
V: TRBV3-1/TRBV3-2
J: TRBJ1-2
D: TRBD1
size: NA

DNA: TGTGCCAGCAGTTATGCTAAAACGCTCCCGGGTGAAGCTTTCTTT
CDR3: CASSYAKTLPGEAFF
V: TRBV6-2/TRBV6-3
J: TRBJ1-1
D: NA
size: NA

DNA: TGTGCCAGCAGCTTAGATAACGGGACTCCGTTCTTC
CDR3: CASSLDNGTPFF
V: TRBV7-9
J: TRBJ2-1
D: NA
size: NA

DNA: TGTGCCAGCTCACCCGCCGGGACGGGGAACACCGGGGAGCTGTTTTTT
CDR3: CASSPAGTGNTGELFF
V: TRBV18
J: TRBJ2-2
D: NA
size: few